Listed below are T cell receptor beta chains from one sample, sequenced in a study of chemoradiotherapy in HPV16-positive cancers. Sequencing used immunoSEQ multiplex PCR; TCRdb keeps in-frame clones, though not all of them. Altogether 8,100 or so clones are present, approximately 74% being singletons, with the ten largest covering under 20%. The sample was tumor tissue, taken from a patient who underwent chemoradiotherapy. These receptor sequences come from a human donor with HPV-associated anogenital cancer. The CDR3 runs from the conserved cysteine through the conserved F or W.

TRBV21-1	TRBJ2-3	CASSVLGLASTDTQYF
TRBV4-2	TRBJ2-5	CASSQRYQETQYF
TRBV5-1	TRBJ2-1	CASSQRASYNEQFF
TRBV21-1	TRBJ1-5	CALKVGETGVNQPQHF
TRBV4-2	TRBJ2-3	CASSQDSGSDTQYF
TRBV7-2	TRBJ2-7	CASSPRITGNYEQYF
TRBV6-6	TRBJ2-7	CASSYSRSMGTYF
TRBV4-2	TRBJ2-5	CASSLRTGNRETQYF
TRBV18	TRBJ2-7	CASSDTGTGVAYEQYF
TRBV5-6	TRBJ2-1	CASSRLDRRQGNEQFF
TRBV6-5	TRBJ2-2	CASRRQGGTGELFF
TRBV15	TRBJ1-1	CATSGGGSTEAFF
TRBV7-2	TRBJ2-1	CASSLGRRPYNEQFF
TRBV2	TRBJ1-2	CASLRTNYGYTF
TRBV5-1	TRBJ1-3	CASSPTGGQGGNTIYF
TRBV5-6	TRBJ1-6	CASISNGGTVNSPLHF
TRBV5-1	TRBJ2-3	CASSLGTGTPSTDTQYF
TRBV7-9	TRBJ2-2	CASSFVLFF
TRBV28	TRBJ1-1	CASSLSTEAFF
TRBV10-3	TRBJ2-1	CAISESAGRVENEQFF
TRBV2	TRBJ2-7	CASRGAGGSLYEQYF
TRBV18	TRBJ1-6	CASSPPTDSPLHF
TRBV19	TRBJ2-7	CASSISRTSYEQYF
TRBV28	TRBJ1-2	CASNRQGWGYTF
TRBV13	TRBJ2-7	CASSFGGGNEQYF
TRBV13	TRBJ2-5	CASRLKGCRQETQYF
TRBV25-1	TRBJ1-6	CASSGKQVVHSPLHF
TRBV19	TRBJ1-2	CASSIGGSLNYGYTF
TRBV27	TRBJ1-1	CASSAIWGLVNTEAFF
TRBV5-1	TRBJ1-6	CATRGGSTDSPLHF
TRBV29-1	TRBJ2-3	CSVEGAGGASTDTQYF
TRBV12-5	TRBJ1-5	CASGMGLGLGNQPQHF
TRBV19	TRBJ2-7	CASSIPYGTAGLSYEQYF
TRBV19	TRBJ2-2	CASRRPGGGGGELFF
TRBV5-1	TRBJ1-1	CASSLPGKNTEAFF
TRBV30	TRBJ1-5	CAWSVPSDSNQPQHF
TRBV7-9	TRBJ1-6	CASSFDRAYNSPLHF
TRBV6-6	TRBJ1-1	CASSLVVEGLPFF
TRBV5-1	TRBJ2-3	CASSLLAGGSTDTQYF
TRBV19	TRBJ1-5	CASSFWTADQPQHF
TRBV5-1	TRBJ1-2	CASSLEPNRGLQGYTF
TRBV6-1	TRBJ1-6	CASSEGERGSPLHF
TRBV30	TRBJ2-5	CALTEGGNKVTQYF
TRBV18	TRBJ2-7	CASSPGTMGYEQYF
TRBV11-2	TRBJ2-5	CASSKGIETQYF
TRBV7-3	TRBJ1-1	CASSLTGDTEAFF
TRBV7-9	TRBJ2-4	CASSPPVGGLAKNIQYF
TRBV14	TRBJ2-1	CASSRLAGWTYNEQFF
TRBV19	TRBJ2-2	CASSSQGNTGELFF
TRBV5-1	TRBJ2-3	CASSLALAGFTDTQYF
TRBV9	TRBJ2-3	CASSGQLSSTDTQYF
TRBV11-3	TRBJ2-1	CASSGDRGIHEQFF
TRBV30	TRBJ2-1	CAWKLAGGSEQFF
TRBV6-4	TRBJ1-4	CASSDVWGANEKLFF
TRBV18	TRBJ2-3	CASSPGLNDVYTQYF
TRBV30	TRBJ2-7	CAWSTWYEQYF
TRBV18	TRBJ1-4	CASSRTGEKNEKLFF
TRBV29-1	TRBJ1-2	CSVGPELANYGYTF
TRBV7-2	TRBJ1-3	CASSPDTSSGNTIYF